The 32 T cell receptor beta chains in this list originate from one sample, sequenced in a study of blood T cell repertoires in COVID-19. This table comes from immunoSEQ multiplex PCR, and its TCRdb copy is limited to in-frame clones, with some not included. The table lists 300,000 to 450,000 clones, about 89% of them singletons, with under 11% in the top ten. The sequenced sample consisted of peripheral blood. The receptors come from a woman aged 25-40 years with COVID-19, enrolled during active disease.

The rearrangement links TRBV30 to TRBJ2-3; TRBD2 aligns across 9 bases. Per germline, CDR1 GTSNPN and CDR2 SVGIG (reference sequence). The CDR3 runs 14 residues. The V segment lost 0 bases and the J segment 6 bases; nucleotides outside the gene matches: 4. For the CDR3, the DNA is TGTGCCTGGAGTGTTGGGCGGGAGGGGGATACGCAGTATTTT. Its translation is CAWSVGREGDTQYF.

The rearrangement links TRBV11-3 to TRBJ2-2; D gene unclear. V shed 1 base and J shed 6 bases, with 9 bases lying between them. Germline V gene sequence: CDR1 SGHNT, CDR2 YENEEA. The length of the CDR3 is 14 residues. Written as DNA, the CDR3 is TGTGCCAGCAGCTTAGTCGCACAGTCCGGGGAGCTGTTTTTT. Its protein product is CASSLVAQSGELFF.

The chain joins TRBV6-5 to TRBJ2-7, with D possibly TRBD1 on 5 matching bases. Germline V gives CDR1 MNHEY, CDR2 SVGAGI. The length of the CDR3 is 15 residues. V was clipped by 6 bases and J by 0 bases, with 15 bases between them. Here the CDR3 reads CASSPDTGRSYEQYF. As DNA, the CDR3 is TGTGCCAGCAGCCCGGACACCGGGCGCTCCTACGAGCAGTACTTC.

This sequence joins TRBV21-1 and TRBJ2-7; TRBD1, the table's D call, lacks a check against the DNA. TRBV21-1 is a recognized pseudogene. The CDR3 spans 17 residues. The CDR3 bases are TGTGCCAGCAGAAAAGGTCCCCAGGGATTCCCCTCCTACGAGCAGTACTTC. Translation: CASRKGPQGFPSYEQYF.

This chain uses TRBV2 with TRBJ2-1; 7 bases agree with TRBD2. The CDR3 runs to 15 residues. Germline V gives CDR1 SNHLY, CDR2 FYNNEI. With 5 bases clipped from V and 9 bases from J, the junction kept 13 bases outside the gene matches. The DNA for the CDR3 is TGTGCCAGCAGTACCGGGACTACCCAAACAAGTGAGCAGTTCTTC. Protein sequence: CASSTGTTQTSEQFF. Full variable domain (remainder filled in from reference TRBV2 and TRBJ2-1): EPEVTQTPSHQVTQMGQEVILRCVPISNHLYFYWYRQILGQKVEFLVSFYNNEISEKSEIFDDQFSVERPDGSNFTLKIRSTKLEDSAMYFCASSTGTTQTSEQFFGPGTRLTVL.

This clone showed up just a few times. V gene TRBV5-1 combines with J gene TRBJ2-7; TRBD2 aligns across 10 bases. CDR3 length: 15 amino acids. Germline trimming cut 3 bases from V and 6 bases from J; bases unmatched to any gene: 9. Germline assignment: CDR1 SGHRS and CDR2 YFSETQ. CDR3 nucleotides: TGCGCCAGCAGCTCCAGAGCGGGAGGGCCGGGCGAGCAGTACTTC. This sequence encodes CASSSRAGGPGEQYF.

This clone was recorded once. The chain is built from TRBV2 and TRBJ2-3, with TRBD2 matching over 10 bases. The germline V gene has CDR1 SNHLY and CDR2 FYNNEI. V was clipped by 6 bases and J by 4 bases; unmatched bases: 4. The CDR3 runs to 14 residues. CDR3 nucleotides: TGTGCCAGCAGCCAAAGCGGGAGGGCAGATACGCAGTATTTT. It specifies CASSQSGRADTQYF.

This chain connects TRBV9 to TRBJ1-2; perhaps TRBD1 as D (5 bases). The CDR3 has 13 amino acids. Germline V gene sequence: CDR1 SGDLS, CDR2 YYNGEE. Trimming left V 4 bases short and J 7 bases short, with 14 bases between. Written as DNA, the CDR3 is TGTGCCAGCAGCCCCGGCGGGGGGATTGGCTACACCTTC. Translation: CASSPGGGIGYTF. Full variable domain (remainder filled in from reference TRBV9 and TRBJ1-2): DSGVTQTPKHLITATGQRVTLRCSPRSGDLSVYWYQQSLDQGLQFLIQYYNGEERAKGNILERFSAQQFPDLHSELNLSSLELGDSALYFCASSPGGGIGYTFGSGTRLTVV.

This clone showed up just once. V usage is TRBV7-2 and J usage is TRBJ1-5; no clear D gene. Trimming cost V 5 bases and J 3 bases, with 11 bases left between them. CDR1 and CDR2 from the germline V gene are SGHTA and FQGNSA. This CDR3 has 14 residues. The CDR3 DNA follows: TGTGCCAGCAGCCTCGGGATTTACAATCAGCCCCAGCATTTT. As protein: CASSLGIYNQPQHF.

V and J are TRBV7-9 and TRBJ1-2; D possibly corresponds to TRBD1 (6 bases). The CDR3 extends over 17 amino acids. Germline CDR1 SEHNR, CDR2 FQNEAQ (reference sequence). Trimming cost V 4 bases and J 4 bases, with 22 bases left between them. This CDR3 reads CASSYETGTTVLYGYTF. CDR3 sequence (DNA): TGTGCCAGCAGCTACGAAACCGGGACAACTGTACTCTATGGCTACACCTTC.

The chain joins TRBV15 to TRBJ2-5; unclear D gene. Germline CDR1 and CDR2: LNHNV and YYDKDF (reference sequence). V was trimmed by 5 bases and J by 5 bases, leaving 21 bases between them. The CDR3 totals 16 residues. The CDR3 bases are TGTGCCACCAGCCCCCACGCACGGTCGTTTTCGGAGACCCAGTACTTC. Protein: CATSPHARSFSETQYF.

This chain joins TRBV19 and TRBJ2-3; D is perhaps TRBD2 (5 bases). The ends were cut back, 5 bases at V and 4 bases at J, with 13 bases in the middle. Germline CDR1 LNHDA, CDR2 SQIVND (reference sequence). The CDR3 is made up of 14 amino acids. Here the CDR3 DNA reads TGTGCCAGTAGTCTAGCCGCTATTCCAGATACGCAGTATTTT. Amino acids: CASSLAAIPDTQYF.

This chain connects TRBV18 to TRBJ2-2, with TRBD2 matching over 12 bases. CDR3 length equals 17 residues. CDR1 KGHSH and CDR2 LQKENI come from the germline V gene. After removal of 3 bases from V and 1 base from J, the junction contained 3 bases not matched to a gene. CDR3 loop: CASSPSTSGRNTGELFF. CDR3 nucleotides: TGTGCCAGCTCACCCTCGACTAGCGGGAGGAACACCGGGGAGCTGTTTTTT.

This chain links TRBV5-4 with TRBJ2-1; 11 bases align to TRBD1. This CDR3 has 15 residues. The V segment lost 4 bases and the J segment 1 base; nucleotides outside the gene matches: 1. Germline V gene sequence: CDR1 SGHNT, CDR2 YYREEE (reference sequence). The CDR3 spells CASSRDRGSYNEQFF. The CDR3 DNA sequence: TGTGCCAGCAGCCGGGACAGGGGGTCCTACAATGAGCAGTTCTTC.

This clone was recorded a few times. This CDR3 is CASSSRGAQTGELFF. As DNA, the CDR3 is TGTGCCAGCAGCTCCCGGGGGGCCCAAACCGGGGAGCTGTTTTTT. This sequence joins TRBV7-9 and TRBJ2-2; perhaps TRBD2 as D (7 bases). The CDR3 totals 15 residues. Germline V lookup: CDR1 SEHNR, CDR2 FQNEAQ (reference sequence). Between the trimmed V and J ends, which lost 4 bases and 5 bases, there was a span of 14 bases.

The V gene is TRBV5-6, the J gene TRBJ2-7, with 7 bases fitting TRBD2. Germline V gene sequence: CDR1 SGHDT, CDR2 YYEEEE. This CDR3 comprises 16 residues. Trimming at V came to 0 bases and at J to 4 bases, leaving 10 bases not matched to a gene. CDR3 DNA sequence: TGTGCCAGCAGCTTGGGGGGCGGCGGGAGTAGGTACGAGCAGTACTTC. This encodes CASSLGGGGSRYEQYF.

The chain has TRBV10-3 and TRBJ2-7; weak D call: TRBD1 (6 bases). Trimming removed 2 bases from V and 4 bases from J, with 9 bases in between. This CDR3 has 13 amino acids. Germline lookup yields CDR1 ENHRY and CDR2 SYGVKD. CDR3 sequence reads: CAISETGPYEQYF. The CDR3, as DNA: TGTGCCATCAGTGAGACAGGGCCTTACGAGCAGTACTTC.

J is TRBJ1-3 and V is TRBV28; D not certain. This CDR3 region has 15 residues. Deletions cut 0 bases from V and 1 base from J, with 7 bases between. The germline gives CDR1 MDHEN, CDR2 SYDVKM. The CDR3 sequence: CASSLWRKSGNTIYF. The CDR3, as DNA: TGTGCCAGCAGTTTATGGCGGAAGTCTGGAAACACCATATATTTT.

This clone has only one observation. The gene calls are TRBV13 and TRBJ1-1; D remains ambiguous. V lost 1 base and J lost 6, with 12 bases in between. There are 14 residues in the CDR3. From germline, CDR1 is PRHDT and CDR2 FYEKMQ (reference sequence). CDR3 DNA sequence: TGTGCCAGCAGCTTAGTATTCTCGGGGTCTGAAGCTTTCTTT. The encoded protein is CASSLVFSGSEAFF.

The genes are TRBV5-1 and TRBJ2-1; D is possibly TRBD1 (6 bases). This CDR3 comprises 15 residues. With 4 bases removed from V and 2 bases from J, the gap between germline ends came to 13 bases. In germline, CDR1 is SGHRS, CDR2 YFSETQ. CDR3 bases: TGCGCCAGCAGCACACAACAGGGAACCTACAATGAGCAGTTCTTC. Its protein product is CASSTQQGTYNEQFF.

The chain links TRBV6-5 to TRBJ2-7; 7 bases are a match to TRBD2. V lost 0 bases, J lost 2 bases, and 4 bases stayed unmatched. The CDR3 sequence is 15 residues long. Germline V CDR1 and CDR2: MNHEY, SVGAGI. CDR3 residues: CASSYSGEGTYEQYF. DNA for the CDR3: TGTGCCAGCAGTTACTCTGGGGAGGGGACCTACGAGCAGTACTTC.

This chain links TRBV7-9 with TRBJ1-1; 9 bases match TRBD1. Germline CDR1 SEHNR, CDR2 FQNEAQ (reference sequence). This CDR3 is 14 amino acids long. Losses at the gene ends were 3 bases for V and 1 base for J; bases not matched to a gene: 0. CDR3 bases: TGTGCCAGCAGCTTGGGACAGGGGAACACTGAAGCTTTCTTT. Translated, it gives CASSLGQGNTEAFF.

The chain is built from TRBV18 and TRBJ2-3, with no clear D. Germline CDR1 and CDR2: KGHSH and LQKENI. V lost 0 bases, J lost 2 bases, and 9 bases lay in between. The CDR3 is made up of 15 amino acids. The CDR3 coding sequence is TGTGCCAGCTCACCACCGTGGCAGAACACAGATACGCAGTATTTT. Encoded protein: CASSPPWQNTDTQYF.

This clone was seen a handful of times. The chain links TRBV7-9 to TRBJ2-5; D call uncertain. Trimming took off 3 bases at V and 4 bases at J, with 15 bases between the two ends. This CDR3 contains 15 residues. Germline lookup yields CDR1 SEHNR and CDR2 FQNEAQ (reference sequence). As DNA, the CDR3 is TGTGCCAGCAGCTTGAGAGCGCCGACGGGAGAGACCCAGTACTTC. Its translation is CASSLRAPTGETQYF.

The CDR3 sequence: CATSDLGLAGAPTGELFF. The DNA for the CDR3 is TGTGCCACCAGTGATTTGGGACTAGCGGGAGCCCCCACCGGGGAGCTGTTTTTT. This sequence joins TRBV24-1 and TRBJ2-2, with 13 bases lining up with TRBD2. CDR1 and CDR2 from the germline V gene are KGHDR and SFDVKD. The V gene end was trimmed by 0 bases and the J gene end by 4 bases; junction bases not matched to a gene: 4. The CDR3 is 18 residues long.

The chain carries TRBV10-2 and TRBJ2-3; D is perhaps TRBD2 (5 bases). V lost 8 bases and J 3 bases, leaving 21 bases between the germline ends. CDR1 WSHSY and CDR2 SAAADI come from the germline V gene. CDR3 size: 16 residues. CDR3 sequence reads: CASFEGRGLATDTQYF. The CDR3 DNA is TGCGCCAGCTTTGAGGGCCGCGGGCTCGCTACAGATACGCAGTATTTT.

CDR3 coding DNA: TGTGCCAGTAGTATCGTAGGGGTAGGGGCCAACGTCCTGACTTTC. Translation: CASSIVGVGANVLTF. This chain uses TRBV19 with TRBJ2-6; D may be TRBD1 (5 bases). This CDR3 comprises 15 residues. V gave up 3 bases and J gave up 4 bases, with 10 bases separating them. Germline V gene sequence: CDR1 LNHDA, CDR2 SQIVND (reference sequence).

This rearrangement joins TRBV13 to TRBJ2-7; 7 positions match TRBD1. Losses at the gene ends were 2 bases for V and 3 bases for J; bases not matched to a gene: 10. This CDR3 is 16 amino acids long. CDR1 PRHDT and CDR2 FYEKMQ come from the germline V gene (reference sequence). The CDR3 DNA is TGTGCCAGCAGCTTAACTAGGACAGGTGGAGACTACGAGCAGTACTTC. Its translation is CASSLTRTGGDYEQYF.

V is TRBV5-1 and J is TRBJ2-1; 9 positions agree with TRBD2. J lost 5 bases, V lost 4 bases, and 10 bases had no gene match. CDR3 length: 16 residues. From germline, CDR1 is SGHRS and CDR2 YFSETQ. CDR3: CASSLGVGLADNEQFF. The CDR3 DNA sequence: TGCGCCAGCAGCCTTGGGGTGGGACTAGCTGACAATGAGCAGTTCTTC.

This chain connects TRBV30 to TRBJ1-5, with 10 bases lining up with TRBD1. The CDR3 contains 17 residues. V shed 7 bases, J shed 0 bases, and the junction held 12 bases outside the gene matches. CDR1 and CDR2 (germline): GTSNPN, SVGIG (reference sequence). The CDR3: CASKTGTGAISNQPQHF. In DNA form, the CDR3 reads TGTGCCTCAAAAACCGGGACAGGGGCCATTAGCAATCAGCCCCAGCATTTT.

The J gene is TRBJ2-2, the V gene TRBV19; 10 nucleotides align to TRBD1. CDR1 is LNHDA and CDR2 is SQIVND in the germline V gene (reference sequence). This CDR3 has 16 residues. The V and J ends lost 7 bases and 1 base, in that order; junction bases with no gene match: 6. CDR3: CASTADRGVNTGELFF. The CDR3 nucleotides are TGTGCCAGTACCGCGGACAGGGGGGTGAACACCGGGGAGCTGTTTTTT.

The chain recombines TRBV27 with TRBJ2-7, with D possibly TRBD1 on 6 matching bases. The CDR3 covers 19 residues. The V end lost 6 bases, the J end lost 4 bases, and 31 bases lay between the germline ends. Germline V gene sequence: CDR1 MNHEY, CDR2 SMNVEV (reference sequence). The CDR3 nucleotides read TGTGCCAGCAGGCCACTCACCCGGGACACTTGGTGGGAAGGGTACGAGCAGTACTTC. This translates into CASRPLTRDTWWEGYEQYF.